This T cell receptor beta chain was identified during a study of cytotoxic CD8 clonotypes in ibrutinib-treated CLL. Across the whole study: Mean values per sample were a few hundred thousand productive templates and under 100,000 productive rearrangements.

The CDR3 runs to 13 residues. Germline CDR1 is MDHEN and CDR2 is SYDVKM. The V end lost 3 bases, the J end lost 1 base, and 6 bases lay between the germline ends. TCR beta libraries used roughly 2.2 micrograms of genomic DNA from cryopreserved PBMCs. Produced via immunoSEQ multiplex PCR; TCRdb's table is partial and in-frame only. This table has about 140,000 clones, under 95% appearing once. J is TRBJ1-1 and V is TRBV28; D not resolved. The receptor comes from a human donor with chronic lymphocytic leukemia. Material: PBMCs, obtained after 12 months of ibrutinib treatment. The CDR3 loop is CASSLRQNTEAFF. In DNA form, the CDR3 reads TGTGCCAGCAGTTTGCGTCAGAACACTGAAGCTTTCTTT.